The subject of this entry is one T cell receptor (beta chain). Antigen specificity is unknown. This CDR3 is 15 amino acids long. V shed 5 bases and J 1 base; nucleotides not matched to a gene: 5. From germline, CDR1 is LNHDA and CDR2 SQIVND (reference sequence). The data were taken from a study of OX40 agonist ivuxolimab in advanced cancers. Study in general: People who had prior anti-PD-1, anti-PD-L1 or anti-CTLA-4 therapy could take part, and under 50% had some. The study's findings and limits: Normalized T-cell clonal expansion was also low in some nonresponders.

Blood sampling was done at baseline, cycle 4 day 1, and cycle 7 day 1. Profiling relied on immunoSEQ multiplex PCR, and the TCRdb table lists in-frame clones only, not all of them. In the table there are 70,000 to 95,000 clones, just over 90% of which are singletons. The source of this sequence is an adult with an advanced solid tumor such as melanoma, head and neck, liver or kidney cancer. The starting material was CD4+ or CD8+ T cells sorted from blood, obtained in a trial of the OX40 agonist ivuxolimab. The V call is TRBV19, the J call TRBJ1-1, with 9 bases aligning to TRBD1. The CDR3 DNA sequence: TGTGCCAGTAGTGGGGACAGGGCGGCGAACACTGAAGCTTTCTTT. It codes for CASSGDRAANTEAFF.